The present T cell receptor (beta chain) was sequenced within a study of cytomegalovirus exposure and HLA in healthy donors. Study-wide findings and caveats: Later on, an analysis showed TCR association rates differing by HLA locus, with DRB1 the most and HLA-C the fewest. In vitro testing confirmed a few CMV-associated chains as specific for CMV antigens. A later analysis linked roughly 17,000 TCR beta sequences to HLA alleles at 0.05 false discovery rate. Reported performance of the classifier showed diagnosis of cytomegalovirus status with high specificity and sensitivity.

This CDR3 spans 15 amino acids. Germline V gene sequence: CDR1 SNHLY, CDR2 FYNNEI. V lost 3 bases and J lost 6; bases outside the gene matches: 7. A multiplex PCR was run with 60 Vbeta primers and 13 Jbeta primers. Assay used: immunoSEQ multiplex PCR; TCRdb lists only in-frame clones, some missing. Of roughly 100,000 clones in the sample, around 77% were seen once. Remarks on this clone: Its antigen is unknown.

The source material was PBMCs. This receptor was taken from a woman in her fifties or sixties in good health and CMV-seropositive. The chain couples TRBV2 to TRBJ1-5; TRBD1 matches at 8 bases. The CDR3 nucleotides read TGTGCCAGCAGTGACCGGAGGGACAGGCTTCAGCCCCAGCATTTT. Protein: CASSDRRDRLQPQHF.